This T cell receptor beta chain was recovered during a study of T-cell memory formation after mild COVID-19 (dated by TCRdb to the early 2020s). Turning to the overall study: TCR sequence clusters from the two donors were largely donor specific. In a couple of donors, T-cell clones that expanded and contracted after mild COVID-19 were tracked by sequencing TCRalpha and TCRbeta repertoires over time. The cohort comprised two young, previously healthy adult volunteers, one female and one male. What the study reported, not specific to this receptor: Only a couple of mild cases were covered in the study, and larger cohorts including severe cases with pre-infection samples were considered necessary. SARS-CoV-2 specificity of the second-wave clones peaking on day 37 was not confirmed. Some responding clones were found in pre-infection memory, which suggests that pre-existing cross-reactive memory T cells took part in the SARS-CoV-2 response. Clones contracting from day 15 to 85 had balanced CD4/CD8 phenotypes, while a second wave expanding from day 15 to 37 was biased towards CD4+. Contracting CD4+ clones were located mainly in the CM and EM memory subsets, whereas CD8+ clones were found to be enriched in EMRA.

Ficoll-Paque density gradient centrifugation was used to isolate PBMCs. The cysteine opens and the phenylalanine closes a CDR3 of 15 amino acids. Kept here is only the CDR3 DNA, which spans 45 bases and is read in frame from base 1. Trimming takes 5 bases from V and 5 bases from J, and the germline ends sit 21 bases apart. Via the germline V gene (reference sequence), CDR1 is DFQATT and CDR2 SNEGSKA. This clonotype was detected many times. It has no known antigen specificity. Base qualities are not at hand, and no much larger clone is one base apart. The listed sequencing device is Illumina NovaSeq 6000. Using 5'RACE with constant-segment primers, TCRalpha and TCRbeta cDNA libraries were constructed, with sample barcodes and unique molecular identifiers added in the process. RNA was extracted from every sample with Trizol reagent. Amplification of the libraries took two PCR steps, and the second step added a second sample barcode plus Illumina TruSeq adapters. Libraries were sequenced on an Illumina NovaSeq with 2 x 150 bp paired-end reads. Per the authors' processing: The reads were demultiplexed and collapsed into UMI-guided consensus sequences using migec v1.2.7. Using mixcr v2.1.11, UMI consensuses were aligned to TRA and TRB V and J templates and then assembled into clonotypes. A clonotype was counted as expanded or contracted only when both edgeR and NoisET called the clonotype significant, with the noise models trained on biological replicates. edgeR calls used a false discovery rate-adjusted p below 0.01 and a log2 fold-change threshold of 1. As an exploratory analysis of dynamics, max-normalized trajectories of the 1000 most abundant clonotypes were examined by PCA with hierarchical clustering. Each responding clone was given a CD4 or CD8 phenotype based on the CD4+ and CD8+ repertoires, which had been sequenced separately. Through fastp at Q25 and MiXCR, TCRdb rebuilt clones from the public reads, retaining in-frame beta chains. Entries that share a CDR3 protein sequence are merged under the most common genes and DNA. V and J calls and clone size were set by TCRdb, not the authors. Here the sample has roughly 500,000 distinct CDR3 sequences; 20% occur a single time. Of the sample, around an eighth is held by the ten largest clones.

This clonotype was obtained from an adult woman who had mild COVID-19 (a few samples of this study predate the infection). The sample titles of this study are shuffled in the database, so cell type and time point are left out; the donor was told from shared clones. Specimen: PBMCs or a T cell subset sorted from them (not recorded which). The receptor chain draws on TRBV20-1 and TRBJ2-5; TRBD1 is perhaps the D gene, given 5 matching bases. This receptor has the CDR3 CSASNTLRKGETQYF. The nucleotides are TGCAGTGCTTCTAACACCCTCCGTAAGGGGGAGACCCAGTACTTC.